One sample yielded the 10 T cell receptor beta chains listed below, sequenced in a study of T cell changes during pregnancy in multiple sclerosis. The method was immunoSEQ multiplex PCR; TCRdb's version includes in-frame clones alone and lacks a portion of them. The sample includes some 60,000 clones, approximately 90% seen only once; the top ten take under 2.5%. The source was peripheral blood, collected in the first trimester of pregnancy. The origin of the receptors is a female donor in good health, enrolled as a control in a pregnancy study.

The rearrangement uses TRBV5-4 and TRBJ2-5, with 12 bases fitting TRBD2. CDR1 SGHNT and CDR2 YYREEE come from the germline V gene (reference sequence). J lost 11 bases, V lost 5 bases, and 10 bases had no gene match. This CDR3 has 14 residues. In nucleotides, the CDR3 is TGTGCCAGCAGTCCCCGACTAGCGGGAGCCAAGCAGTACTTC. Its protein product is CASSPRLAGAKQYF.

This clone was seen only a few times. V and J are TRBV18 and TRBJ1-1, with a possible D match to TRBD1 (6 bases). V was shortened by 5 bases and J by 0 bases, with 22 bases between the two germline ends. Germline CDR1 is KGHSH and CDR2 is LQKENI. The length of the CDR3 is 18 residues. The CDR3 protein is CASSAPNRATHMNTEAFF. In DNA, the CDR3 is TGTGCCAGCTCAGCTCCTAACAGGGCTACTCACATGAACACTGAAGCTTTCTTT.

The sample holds one count of this clone. The rearrangement links TRBV28 to TRBJ1-1, with D uncertain. Germline values: CDR1 MDHEN, CDR2 SYDVKM. V lost 6 bases, J lost 6 bases, and 17 bases lay in between. This CDR3 contains 14 residues. The CDR3 reads CASSPPTREAEAFF. CDR3 nucleotides: TGTGCCAGCAGCCCACCTACCCGGGAGGCTGAAGCTTTCTTT.

The chain is built from TRBV5-8 and TRBJ2-5; 9 bases line up with TRBD2. From germline, CDR1 is SGHTS and CDR2 YDEGEE. The CDR3 is 15 residues long. The V and J ends lost 2 bases and 1 base, in that order; junction bases with no gene match: 3. CDR3 in amino acids: CASSFGGGGQETQYF. CDR3 bases: TGTGCCAGCAGCTTTGGCGGGGGGGGCCAAGAGACCCAGTACTTC. Looking up the rest from reference TRBV5-8 and TRBJ2-5 gives the full variable domain: EAGVTQSPTHLIKTRGQQATLRCSPISGHTSVYWYQQALGLGLQFLLWYDEGEERNRGNFPPRFSGRQFPNYSSELNVNALELEDSALYLCASSFGGGGQETQYFGPGTRLLVL.

This clone was recorded only once. V gene TRBV7-6 combines with J gene TRBJ1-1; D not certain. Trimming removed 2 bases at V and 6 bases at J, with 19 bases between. Germline V CDR1 and CDR2: SGHVS, FNYEAQ. The CDR3 has 16 amino acids. The CDR3 loop reads CASSLLIPSVRSEAFF. CDR3 DNA: TGTGCCAGCAGCTTATTGATCCCAAGCGTTAGATCTGAAGCTTTCTTT.

The chain couples TRBV13 to TRBJ2-3; 9 positions agree with TRBD2. The CDR3 is 15 residues long. The germline gives CDR1 PRHDT, CDR2 FYEKMQ (reference sequence). The V and J ends lost 3 bases and 1 base, in that order; junction bases with no gene match: 2. DNA of the CDR3: TGTGCCAGCAGCTTTAGCGGGGGAGGCACAGATACGCAGTATTTT. Protein product: CASSFSGGGTDTQYF.

The CDR3 region is CASRVGLADTDTQYF. The CDR3 DNA reads TGTGCCAGCAGAGTAGGACTAGCGGACACAGATACGCAGTATTTT. This rearrangement joins TRBV6-1 to TRBJ2-3; 10 nucleotides align to TRBD2. This CDR3 has 15 amino acids. V lost 6 bases and J lost 2; bases outside the gene matches: 5. Germline CDR1 is MNHNS and CDR2 is SASEGT.

V gene TRBV6-1 combines with J gene TRBJ1-2; TRBD1 might be the D (5 bases). Looked up from germline, CDR1 is MNHNS and CDR2 is SASEGT. The CDR3 contains 14 residues. V lost 5 bases to trimming and J lost 7 bases, with 17 bases between them. In nucleotides, the CDR3 is TGTGCCAGCAGTCGTCAAGGGGATAGCTCTGGCTACACCTTC. The encoded protein is CASSRQGDSSGYTF.

This rearrangement joins TRBV28 to TRBJ2-3, with 7 positions matching TRBD1. Losses at the gene ends were 5 bases for V and 6 bases for J; bases not matched to a gene: 11. Germline values: CDR1 MDHEN, CDR2 SYDVKM. There are 15 residues in the CDR3. In DNA, the CDR3 is TGTGCCAGCAGTCCACGAGGGGGCACAACGGATACGCAGTATTTT. This sequence encodes CASSPRGGTTDTQYF.

The chain has TRBV5-1 and TRBJ1-1, with D perhaps TRBD1 (6 bases). CDR1 and CDR2 (germline): SGHRS, YFSETQ. The V end was cut by 5 bases, the J end by 0 bases, with 11 bases between. CDR3 size: 14 residues. The CDR3 protein is CASSAGTMNTEAFF. The DNA of the CDR3 is TGCGCCAGCAGTGCCGGGACAATGAACACTGAAGCTTTCTTT.